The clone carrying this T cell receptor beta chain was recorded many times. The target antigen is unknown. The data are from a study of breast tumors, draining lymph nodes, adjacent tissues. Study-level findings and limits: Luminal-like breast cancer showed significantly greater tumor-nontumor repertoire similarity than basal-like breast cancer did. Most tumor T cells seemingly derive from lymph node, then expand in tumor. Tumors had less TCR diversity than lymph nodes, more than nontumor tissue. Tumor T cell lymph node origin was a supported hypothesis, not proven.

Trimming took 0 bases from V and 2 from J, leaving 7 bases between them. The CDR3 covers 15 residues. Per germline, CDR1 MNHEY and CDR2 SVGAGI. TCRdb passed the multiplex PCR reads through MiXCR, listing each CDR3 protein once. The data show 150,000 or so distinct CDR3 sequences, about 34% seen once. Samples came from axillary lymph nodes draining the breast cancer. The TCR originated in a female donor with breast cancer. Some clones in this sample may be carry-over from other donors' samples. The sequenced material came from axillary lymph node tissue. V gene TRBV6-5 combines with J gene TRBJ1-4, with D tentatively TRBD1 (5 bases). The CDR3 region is CASSYSTVTNEKLFF. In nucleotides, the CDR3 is TGTGCCAGCAGTTACTCGACAGTGACTAATGAAAAACTGTTTTTT.